Listed here are 12 T cell receptor beta chains from one sample, sequenced in a study of T cells in Graves' hyperthyroidism and ophthalmopathy. Template material for amplifying TCR beta CDR3 regions consisted of RNA transcripts. The primer set for the first-round RT-PCR of the TCR CDR3 was HTBI. TCRdb re-analysed the multiplex PCR reads in MiXCR, keeping a single row per CDR3 protein. The profile shows more than 450,000 distinct CDR3 sequences, just under 20% of them singletons. Sequencing used blood. These receptors all stem from a man aged 35 to 55 with Graves' ophthalmopathy.

The table lists this clonotype with a few counts. V gene TRBV19 combines with J gene TRBJ2-1, with 9 bases matching TRBD2. The length of the CDR3 is 15 residues. Per germline, CDR1 LNHDA and CDR2 SQIVND (reference sequence). Trimming took 2 bases from V and 8 from J; bases not matched to a gene: 7. The CDR3 DNA sequence: TGTGCCAGTAGTATAACGAGCGGGAGGTACGATGAGCAGTTCTTC. Protein sequence: CASSITSGRYDEQFF.

V gene TRBV9 combines with J gene TRBJ2-2, with TRBD2 matching over 7 bases. The CDR3 sequence is 14 residues long. Losses at the gene ends were 4 bases for V and 6 bases for J; bases not matched to a gene: 6. Germline V gives CDR1 SGDLS, CDR2 YYNGEE. The CDR3 region is CASSQLLAAGELFF. The CDR3 coding sequence is TGTGCCAGCAGCCAACTCCTAGCGGCCGGGGAGCTGTTTTTT. Drawing the rest from reference TRBV9 and TRBJ2-2, the complete variable domain is DSGVTQTPKHLITATGQRVTLRCSPRSGDLSVYWYQQSLDQGLQFLIQYYNGEERAKGNILERFSAQQFPDLHSELNLSSLELGDSALYFCASSQLLAAGELFFGEGSRLTVL.

This chain uses TRBV9 with TRBJ1-1, with 8 bases that match TRBD1. Losses at the gene ends were 0 bases for V and 6 bases for J; bases not matched to a gene: 7. The CDR3 extends over 15 amino acids. The germline CDR1 and CDR2 sequences are SGDLS and YYNGEE. Here the CDR3 reads CASSVVSRGQAEAFF. Here the CDR3 DNA reads TGTGCCAGCAGCGTAGTCAGCAGGGGGCAAGCTGAAGCTTTCTTT.

This clonotype has only a few counts. This rearrangement joins TRBV30 to TRBJ2-2; 8 bases are shared with TRBD1. Germline V gene lookup returns CDR1 GTSNPN and CDR2 SVGIG (reference sequence). The CDR3 is 16 amino acids. The J segment lost 3 bases and the V segment lost 1 base, leaving 7 bases of the junction unmatched. The CDR3 DNA reads TGTGCCTGGAGTGCGAGGACAGGGTGGGACACCGGGGAGCTGTTTTTT. Protein product: CAWSARTGWDTGELFF.

This clonotype was seen a few times. The chain is built from TRBV20-1 and TRBJ2-7; 7 nucleotides match TRBD1. V shed 6 bases, J shed 0 bases, and the junction held 2 bases outside the gene matches. Germline V CDR1 and CDR2: DFQATT, SNEGSKA (reference sequence). The CDR3 spans 12 residues. CDR3 nucleotide sequence: TGCAGTGCAGGGACAGTCTCCTACGAGCAGTACTTC. Protein sequence: CSAGTVSYEQYF.

This clonotype occurred a few times. V and J are TRBV28 and TRBJ1-2, with D possibly matching TRBD1 (6 bases). The V gene lost 5 bases and the J gene lost 2 bases, with 15 bases spanning the gap. Germline values: CDR1 MDHEN, CDR2 SYDVKM. The CDR3 consists of 15 residues. CDR3 in DNA: TGTGCCAGCAGTAGGGGACTCCAGGGGAACTATGGCTACACCTTC. Translation: CASSRGLQGNYGYTF.

CDR3 region: CASRRDRSGGSKNIQYF. For the CDR3, the DNA is TGTGCCAGCAGACGGGACAGGTCAGGGGGGTCCAAAAACATTCAGTACTTC. V is TRBV2 and J is TRBJ2-4, with 8 nucleotides matching TRBD1. V shed 6 bases and J 2 bases; nucleotides not matched to a gene: 12. Germline-derived CDR1 and CDR2 are SNHLY and FYNNEI. This CDR3 spans 17 amino acids. The whole variable domain, remainder taken from reference TRBV2 and TRBJ2-4, is EPEVTQTPSHQVTQMGQEVILRCVPISNHLYFYWYRQILGQKVEFLVSFYNNEISEKSEIFDDQFSVERPDGSNFTLKIRSTKLEDSAMYFCASRRDRSGGSKNIQYFGAGTRLSVL.

V and J are TRBV9 and TRBJ1-1, with 7 bases identical to TRBD1. The CDR3 sequence is 15 residues long. Losses at the gene ends were 4 bases for V and 4 bases for J; bases not matched to a gene: 10. Per germline, CDR1 SGDLS and CDR2 YYNGEE. The CDR3 loop is CASSSRTGLGTEAFF. The CDR3 DNA reads TGTGCCAGCAGCTCCCGGACAGGTCTAGGCACTGAAGCTTTCTTT.

The chain combines TRBV10-3 with TRBJ1-3; the D is unclear. Trimming pared 6 bases from V and 2 bases from J, leaving 14 bases between. The CDR3 length is 15 residues. Germline loops: CDR1 ENHRY, CDR2 SYGVKD. The CDR3 protein is CAISPTLTTGNTIYF. CDR3 DNA: TGTGCCATCAGCCCGACACTGACGACTGGAAACACCATATATTTT.

This clonotype was counted only a few times. The chain links TRBV4-1 to TRBJ2-3; TRBD2 agrees at 10 bases. Trimming at V came to 0 bases and at J to 7 bases, leaving 7 bases not matched to a gene. Germline-derived CDR1 and CDR2 are MGHRA and YSYEKL. This CDR3 contains 16 residues. Here the CDR3 reads CASSQDPSGRVNTQYF. DNA for the CDR3: TGCGCCAGCAGCCAAGACCCTAGCGGGAGAGTTAATACGCAGTATTTT.

This clonotype was seen many times. The gene calls are TRBV20-1 and TRBJ2-7; the D gene could be TRBD1 or TRBD2 (5 bases each). CDR3 size: 11 residues. Germline values: CDR1 DFQATT, CDR2 SNEGSKA (reference sequence). V lost 3 bases to trimming and J lost 4 bases, with 7 bases between them. Written as DNA, the CDR3 is TGCAGTGCTAGTGGGGGTTACGAGCAGTACTTC. Translated: CSASGGYEQYF.

This clonotype was seen a few times. V usage is TRBV5-1 and J usage is TRBJ1-1; 7 bases line up with TRBD1. In germline, CDR1 is SGHRS, CDR2 YFSETQ. Unmatched junction bases numbered 6, after V lost 0 bases and J lost 4 bases. There are 15 residues in the CDR3. This CDR3 reads CASSLAAQGGTEAFF. In DNA, the CDR3 is TGCGCCAGCAGCTTGGCCGCTCAGGGGGGCACTGAAGCTTTCTTT.